This TCR beta chain was documented in a study of cytomegalovirus exposure and HLA in healthy donors. A note on this clone: What it binds is not known.

The CDR3 is 16 residues long. The V and J ends lost 1 base and 5 bases respectively, with 16 bases between them. Germline loops: CDR1 SGHTS, CDR2 YDEGEE. The study's findings and limits: Later analysis suggested most CMV-associated TCR beta chains were HLA-restricted. The listing of 150 or so TCR beta chains classed them as cytomegalovirus-associated.

Amplification used 60 Vbeta primers and 13 Jbeta primers. In the original workflow: Later, an analysis found about 77 million unique TCR beta chains, and about 10 million of these were shared. TCRdb keeps only in-frame clones here, not all; method: immunoSEQ multiplex PCR. D and trimming come from the DNA, and the V and J calls and clone size come from that table. The sample has about 60,000 clones; about two thirds are singletons. The receptor comes from a woman aged 55-70 years in good health and CMV-seropositive. The specimen was PBMCs. The rearrangement links TRBV5-8 to TRBJ1-5, with D tentatively TRBD1 (6 bases). Written as DNA, the CDR3 is TGTGCCAGCAGCTTGAGTCAAGCGGGGGCGCATCAGCCCCAGCATTTT. Translating gives CASSLSQAGAHQPQHF. The full variable domain, in which reference TRBV5-8 and TRBJ1-5 provide the parts outside the CDR3, is EAGVTQSPTHLIKTRGQQATLRCSPISGHTSVYWYQQALGLGLQFLLWYDEGEERNRGNFPPRFSGRQFPNYSSELNVNALELEDSALYLCASSLSQAGAHQPQHFGDGTRLSIL.